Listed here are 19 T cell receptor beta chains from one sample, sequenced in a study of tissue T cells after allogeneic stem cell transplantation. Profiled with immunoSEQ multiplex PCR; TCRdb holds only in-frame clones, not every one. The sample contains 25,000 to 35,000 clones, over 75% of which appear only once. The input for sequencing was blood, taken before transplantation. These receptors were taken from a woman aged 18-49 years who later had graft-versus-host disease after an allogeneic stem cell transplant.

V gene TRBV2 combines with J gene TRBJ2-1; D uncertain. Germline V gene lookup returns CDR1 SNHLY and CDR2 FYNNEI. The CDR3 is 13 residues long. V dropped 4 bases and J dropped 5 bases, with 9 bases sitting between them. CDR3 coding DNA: TGTGCCAGCAGTGGTGAGAAGGACAATGAGCAGTTCTTC. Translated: CASSGEKDNEQFF. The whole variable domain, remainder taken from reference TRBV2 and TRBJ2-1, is EPEVTQTPSHQVTQMGQEVILRCVPISNHLYFYWYRQILGQKVEFLVSFYNNEISEKSEIFDDQFSVERPDGSNFTLKIRSTKLEDSAMYFCASSGEKDNEQFFGPGTRLTVL.

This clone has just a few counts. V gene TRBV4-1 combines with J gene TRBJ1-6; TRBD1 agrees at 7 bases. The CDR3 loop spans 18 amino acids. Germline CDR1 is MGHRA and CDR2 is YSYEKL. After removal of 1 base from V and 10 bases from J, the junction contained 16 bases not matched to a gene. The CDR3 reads CASSQGGGTRQGHSPLHF. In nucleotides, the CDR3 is TGCGCCAGCAGCCAAGGAGGTGGGACCAGACAGGGACACTCACCCCTCCACTTT.

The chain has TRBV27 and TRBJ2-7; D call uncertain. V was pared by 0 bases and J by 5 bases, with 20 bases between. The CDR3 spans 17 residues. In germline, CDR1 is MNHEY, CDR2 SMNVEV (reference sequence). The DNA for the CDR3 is TGTGCCAGCAGTTTATCTGTCTCGGACGCGCGGATCCACGAGCAGTACTTC. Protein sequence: CASSLSVSDARIHEQYF.

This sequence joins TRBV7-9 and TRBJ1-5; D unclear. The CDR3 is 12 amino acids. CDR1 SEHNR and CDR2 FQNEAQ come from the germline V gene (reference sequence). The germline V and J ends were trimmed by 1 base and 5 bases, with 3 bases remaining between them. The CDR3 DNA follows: TGTGCCAGCAGCTTAGAGGATCAGCCCCAGCATTTT. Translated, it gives CASSLEDQPQHF.

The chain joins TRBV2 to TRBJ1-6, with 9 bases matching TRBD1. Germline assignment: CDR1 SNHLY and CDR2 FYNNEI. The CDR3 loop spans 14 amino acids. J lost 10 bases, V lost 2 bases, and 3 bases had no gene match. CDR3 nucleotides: TGTGCCAGCAGTGAATGGGACAGGGACTCACCCCTCCACTTT. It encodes CASSEWDRDSPLHF.

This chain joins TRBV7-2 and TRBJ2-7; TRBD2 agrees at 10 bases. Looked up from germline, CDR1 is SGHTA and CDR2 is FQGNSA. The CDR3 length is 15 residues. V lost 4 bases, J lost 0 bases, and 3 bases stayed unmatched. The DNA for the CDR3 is TGTGCCAGCAGCTCATTAGCGGGAGGCTCCTACGAGCAGTACTTC. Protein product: CASSSLAGGSYEQYF.

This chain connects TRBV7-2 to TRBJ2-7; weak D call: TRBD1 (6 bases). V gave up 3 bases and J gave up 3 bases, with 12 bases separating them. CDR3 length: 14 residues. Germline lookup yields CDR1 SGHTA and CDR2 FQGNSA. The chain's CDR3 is CASSLTGSFYEQYF. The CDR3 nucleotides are TGTGCCAGCAGCTTGACAGGCAGCTTCTACGAGCAGTACTTC.

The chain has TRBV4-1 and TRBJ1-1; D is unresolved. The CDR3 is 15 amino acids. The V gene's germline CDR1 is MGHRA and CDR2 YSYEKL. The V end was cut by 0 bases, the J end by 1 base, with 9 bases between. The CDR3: CASSQEGHRNTEAFF. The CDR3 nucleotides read TGCGCCAGCAGCCAAGAAGGTCACCGGAACACTGAAGCTTTCTTT.

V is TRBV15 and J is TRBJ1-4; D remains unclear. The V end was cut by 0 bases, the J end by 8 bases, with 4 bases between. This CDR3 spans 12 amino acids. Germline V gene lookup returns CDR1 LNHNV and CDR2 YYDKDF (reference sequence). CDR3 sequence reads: CATSRDGEKLFF. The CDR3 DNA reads TGTGCCACCAGCAGAGATGGCGAAAAACTGTTTTTT.

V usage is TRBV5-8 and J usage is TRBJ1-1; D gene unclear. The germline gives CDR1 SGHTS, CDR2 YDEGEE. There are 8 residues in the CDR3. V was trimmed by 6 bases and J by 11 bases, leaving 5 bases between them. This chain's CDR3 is CASTGAFF. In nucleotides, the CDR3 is TGTGCCAGCACCGGTGCTTTCTTT.

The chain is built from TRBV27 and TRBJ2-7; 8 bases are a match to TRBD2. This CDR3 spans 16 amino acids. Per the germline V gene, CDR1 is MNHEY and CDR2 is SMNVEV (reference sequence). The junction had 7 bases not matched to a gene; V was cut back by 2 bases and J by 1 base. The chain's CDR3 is CASSLRGPSGSYEQYF. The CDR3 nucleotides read TGTGCCAGCAGTTTACGGGGGCCTAGCGGGTCCTACGAGCAGTACTTC.

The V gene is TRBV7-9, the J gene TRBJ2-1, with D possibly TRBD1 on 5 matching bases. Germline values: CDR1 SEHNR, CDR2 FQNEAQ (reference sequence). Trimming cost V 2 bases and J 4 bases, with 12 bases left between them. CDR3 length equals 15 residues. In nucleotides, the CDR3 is TGTGCCAGCAGCTTACCAGGGAATGAGTACAATGAGCAGTTCTTC. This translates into CASSLPGNEYNEQFF.

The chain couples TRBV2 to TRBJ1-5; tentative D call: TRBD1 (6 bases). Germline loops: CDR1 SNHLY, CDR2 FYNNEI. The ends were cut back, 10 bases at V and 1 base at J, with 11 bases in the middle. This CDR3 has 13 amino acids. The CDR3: CATRGQSNQPQHF. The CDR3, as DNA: TGTGCCACCCGAGGACAGAGCAATCAGCCCCAGCATTTT.

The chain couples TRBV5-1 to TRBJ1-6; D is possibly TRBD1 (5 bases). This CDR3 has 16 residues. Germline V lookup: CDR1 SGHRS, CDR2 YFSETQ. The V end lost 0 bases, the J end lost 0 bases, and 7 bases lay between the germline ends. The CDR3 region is CASSLVDSSYNSPLHF. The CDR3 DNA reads TGCGCCAGCAGCTTGGTCGACAGCTCCTATAATTCACCCCTCCACTTT.

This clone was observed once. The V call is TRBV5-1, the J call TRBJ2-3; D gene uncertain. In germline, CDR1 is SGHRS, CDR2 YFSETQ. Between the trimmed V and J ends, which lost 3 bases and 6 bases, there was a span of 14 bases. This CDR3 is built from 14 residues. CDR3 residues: CASSYAFDPDTQYF. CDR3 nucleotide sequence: TGCGCCAGCAGCTATGCGTTTGATCCTGATACGCAGTATTTT.

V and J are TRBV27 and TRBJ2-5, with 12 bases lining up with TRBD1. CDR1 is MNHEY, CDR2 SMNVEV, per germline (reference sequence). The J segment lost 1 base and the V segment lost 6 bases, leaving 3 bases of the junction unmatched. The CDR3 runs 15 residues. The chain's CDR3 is CASSPGQGAQETQYF. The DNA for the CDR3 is TGTGCCAGCAGCCCGGGACAGGGGGCCCAAGAGACCCAGTACTTC.

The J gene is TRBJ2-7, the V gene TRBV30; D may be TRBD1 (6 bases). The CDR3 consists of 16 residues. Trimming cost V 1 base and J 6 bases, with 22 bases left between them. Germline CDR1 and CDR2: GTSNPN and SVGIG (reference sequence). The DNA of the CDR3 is TGTGCCTGGAGTGCGACGACAGGTCTCGGGCCGGGCGAGCAGTACTTC. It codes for CAWSATTGLGPGEQYF.

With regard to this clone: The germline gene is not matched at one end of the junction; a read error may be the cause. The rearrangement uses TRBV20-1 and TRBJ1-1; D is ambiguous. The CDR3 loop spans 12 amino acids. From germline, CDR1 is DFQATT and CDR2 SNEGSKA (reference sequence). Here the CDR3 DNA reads TGCAGTGCTAGTCTTCGTGACACCGAAGCTTTCTTT. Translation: CSASLRDTEAFF.

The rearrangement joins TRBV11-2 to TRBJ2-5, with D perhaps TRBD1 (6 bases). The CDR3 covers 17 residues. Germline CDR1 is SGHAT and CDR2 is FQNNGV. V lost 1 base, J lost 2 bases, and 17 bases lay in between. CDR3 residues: CASSLVRGTGSQETQYF. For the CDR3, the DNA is TGTGCCAGCAGCTTAGTTCGGGGAACAGGGTCGCAAGAGACCCAGTACTTC.